This TCR beta chain was identified in a study of OX40 agonist ivuxolimab in advanced cancers. With respect to this clone: The antigen remains unidentified.

The data were produced by immunoSEQ multiplex PCR, yet TCRdb's version contains in-frame clones alone and is incomplete. The data contain approximately 70,000 clones, 80% to 95% of them singletons. CDR1 is KGHSH and CDR2 is LQKENI in the germline V gene. The CDR3 spans 15 residues. With V trimmed by 4 bases and J by 0 bases, 4 bases remained unmatched. Study results and caveats: Dosing at 0.1 to 3.0 mg/kg was accompanied by clonal expansion of CD4+ and CD8+ blood T cells by week 6.

Patients had blood sampled at baseline and again on cycle 4 day 1 and cycle 7 day 1. This chain links TRBV18 with TRBJ2-3, with 7 bases aligning to TRBD2. The clonotype was recovered from an adult with an advanced solid tumor such as melanoma, head and neck, liver or kidney cancer. The starting material was CD4+ or CD8+ T cells sorted from blood, obtained in a trial of the OX40 agonist ivuxolimab. The CDR3 DNA reads TGTGCCAGCTCACAAGCGGGGATAAGCACAGATACGCAGTATTTT. Amino acids: CASSQAGISTDTQYF.